One and the same sample provided the 23 T cell receptor beta chains below, sequenced in a study of CD8 T cells in Susac syndrome (dated by TCRdb to the late 2010s). Library construction relied on the immunoSEQ multiplex PCR assay. RNA was extracted using the RNeasy kit, and about 0.45 to 1 microgram was reverse transcribed with random hexamers. In-frame beta chains were kept once TCRdb had trimmed the public reads at Q25 with fastp and called clones with MiXCR. Rows with one shared CDR3 protein collapse into an entry with the most common genes and DNA. This sample is represented by around 270,000 distinct CDR3 sequences; 75% to 85% of them were singletons. Approximately 0.2% of the sample lies in the top ten. The sample was CD8+ T cells from PBMCs. The receptors come from a human donor with multiple sclerosis.

The J gene is TRBJ1-2, the V gene TRBV4-2; D possibly corresponds to TRBD1 (5 bases). Germline CDR1 is LGHNA and CDR2 is YNFKEQ. Trimming left V 0 bases short and J 6 bases short, with 17 bases between. This CDR3 has 16 amino acids. The CDR3 region is CASSQDSKGIVDGYTF. The CDR3 coding sequence is TGTGCCAGCAGCCAAGATTCGAAGGGGATTGTAGATGGCTACACCTTC.

The rearrangement joins TRBV5-1 to TRBJ1-2; the D gene is possibly TRBD1 (6 bases). The CDR3 has 14 amino acids. The germline V gene encodes CDR1 SGHRS and CDR2 YFSETQ. V was pared by 3 bases and J by 3 bases, with 12 bases between. The CDR3 is CASSSWDTDYGYTF. CDR3 DNA: TGCGCCAGCAGCTCGTGGGACACCGACTATGGCTACACCTTC.

The CDR3 sequence is CASSWDSTYEQYF. The CDR3 coding sequence is TGTGCCAGCAGTTGGGACAGTACCTACGAGCAGTACTTC. The rearrangement uses TRBV6-2 or TRBV6-3 and TRBJ2-7; 7 bases line up with TRBD1. The V and J ends lost 4 bases and 2 bases, in that order; junction bases with no gene match: 2. CDR1 and CDR2 (germline): MNHEY, SVGEGT. This CDR3 has 13 residues.

In nucleotides, the CDR3 is TGTGCCTGGAGGGCCTACACTGAAGCTTTCTTT. This translates into CAWRAYTEAFF. This chain uses TRBV30 with TRBJ1-1; no firm D call. V lost 3 bases to trimming and J lost 3 bases, with 5 bases between them. The CDR3 sequence is 11 residues long. Germline CDR1 is GTSNPN and CDR2 is SVGIG (reference sequence).

The rearrangement uses TRBV27 and TRBJ1-2; unclear D gene. Germline CDR1 reads MNHEY; CDR2 reads SMNVEV (reference sequence). Trimming removed 7 bases from V and 5 bases from J, with 11 bases in between. The CDR3 loop spans 12 amino acids. CDR3 nucleotides: TGTGCCAGCATCAGTCCCGTATATGGCTACACCTTC. This sequence encodes CASISPVYGYTF.

The chain links TRBV5-1 to TRBJ2-7; D tentatively fits TRBD1 or TRBD2 (5 bases each). The length of the CDR3 is 13 residues. The V end was cut by 5 bases, the J end by 4 bases, with 13 bases between. Germline loops: CDR1 SGHRS, CDR2 YFSETQ. This CDR3 reads CASRGTSIYEQYF. The CDR3 DNA reads as TGCGCCAGCAGGGGGACGAGCATATACGAGCAGTACTTC.

This clonotype was recorded a few times. The chain joins TRBV10-3 to TRBJ1-5, with D tentatively TRBD1 (5 bases). The CDR3 length is 17 residues. V lost 3 bases and J lost 7, with 22 bases in between. Germline CDR1 is ENHRY and CDR2 is SYGVKD. The CDR3 spells CAISEQDYREGRQPQHF. In DNA form, the CDR3 reads TGTGCCATCAGTGAACAGGATTATAGAGAGGGGCGGCAGCCCCAGCATTTT.

This chain connects TRBV4-1 to TRBJ2-6; D call uncertain. V was pared by 0 bases and J by 2 bases, with 8 bases between. Germline CDR1 MGHRA, CDR2 YSYEKL. The length of the CDR3 is 16 residues. CDR3 bases: TGCGCCAGCAGCCAAGATCAAGGGACTGGGGCCAACGTCCTGACTTTC. It encodes CASSQDQGTGANVLTF.

This clonotype turned up a few times. V gene TRBV6-2 or TRBV6-3 combines with J gene TRBJ2-1; no clear D. Trimming removed 7 bases from V and 9 bases from J, with 13 bases in between. CDR1 and CDR2 from the germline V gene are MNHEY and SVGEGT. The CDR3 consists of 12 residues. CDR3 protein: CASTSDEPEQFF. Here the CDR3 DNA reads TGTGCCAGCACGAGCGACGAGCCTGAGCAGTTCTTC.

This clonotype was counted only a few times. The chain recombines TRBV30 with TRBJ2-7, with D hard to call. Trimming left V 0 bases short and J 0 bases short, with 0 bases between. Per the germline V gene, CDR1 is GTSNPN and CDR2 is SVGIG (reference sequence). CDR3 length: 11 residues. CDR3 sequence reads: CAWSVSYEQYF. In DNA form, the CDR3 reads TGTGCCTGGAGTGTCTCCTACGAGCAGTACTTC. The complete variable domain, with remaining parts taken from reference TRBV30 and TRBJ2-7, reads SQTIHQWPATLVQPVGSPLSLECTVEGTSNPNLYWYRQAAGRGLQLLFYSVGIGQISSEVPQNLSASRPQDRQFILSSKKLLLSDSGFYLCAWSVSYEQYFGPGTRLTVT.

This clonotype has just one count. The chain recombines TRBV11-2 with TRBJ1-1; D might be TRBD1 (6 bases). The CDR3 has 15 residues. The V end was cut by 3 bases, the J end by 7 bases, with 18 bases between. Germline V lookup: CDR1 SGHAT, CDR2 FQNNGV. CDR3 nucleotide sequence: TGTGCCAGCAGCTTCGGGTGGGGGGCGCAGGGTGAAGCTTTCTTT. It is translated as CASSFGWGAQGEAFF.

The chain recombines TRBV20-1 with TRBJ2-2, with D perhaps matching TRBD2 (5 bases). The CDR3 is 16 amino acids. Trimming took off 6 bases at V and 2 bases at J, with 19 bases between the two ends. The germline CDR1 and CDR2 sequences are DFQATT and SNEGSKA (reference sequence). The CDR3 here is CSAKPFSRGNTGELFF. The DNA of the CDR3 is TGCAGTGCCAAGCCATTTTCCCGGGGAAACACCGGGGAGCTGTTTTTT.

This chain connects TRBV4-3 to TRBJ2-3, with D possibly matching TRBD2 (5 bases). The CDR3 has 13 amino acids. V was shortened by 4 bases and J by 6 bases, with 11 bases between the two germline ends. Germline-derived CDR1 and CDR2 are LGHNA and YSLEER. CDR3: CASSRDGVDTQYF. The CDR3 nucleotides are TGCGCCAGCAGCCGCGACGGGGTGGATACGCAGTATTTT.

The genes are TRBV7-9 and TRBJ2-3; D may match TRBD1 or TRBD2 (5 bases each). CDR1 and CDR2 from the germline V gene are SEHNR and FQNEAQ (reference sequence). The ends were cut back, 5 bases at V and 1 base at J, with 13 bases in the middle. This CDR3 spans 15 amino acids. The CDR3 coding sequence is TGTGCCAGCAGCCACGGGACCGCAGGCACAGATACGCAGTATTTT. Protein sequence: CASSHGTAGTDTQYF.

The J gene is TRBJ2-7, the V gene TRBV30, with 8 bases aligning to TRBD1. After removal of 0 bases from V and 7 bases from J, the junction contained 8 bases not matched to a gene. CDR3 length: 14 amino acids. Germline V gives CDR1 GTSNPN, CDR2 SVGIG (reference sequence). The CDR3 DNA reads as TGTGCCTGGAGTGTACTGACAGGGGTCGGGGAGCAGTACTTC. Translation gives CAWSVLTGVGEQYF.

The gene calls are TRBV12-3 or TRBV12-4 and TRBJ2-2; 9 bases line up with TRBD1. The CDR3 consists of 13 residues. V trimming: 8 bases; J trimming: 5 bases; junction bases outside the gene matches: 3. The chain's CDR3 is CASGTGRTGELFF. In DNA, the CDR3 is TGTGCCAGCGGGACAGGGAGAACCGGGGAGCTGTTTTTT.

The chain is built from TRBV19 and TRBJ1-1, with D unresolved. V lost 5 bases and J 8 bases, leaving 15 bases between the germline ends. The germline V gene has CDR1 LNHDA and CDR2 SQIVND (reference sequence). The CDR3 totals 13 residues. The CDR3 sequence is CASSSVETQEAFF. The CDR3 DNA sequence: TGTGCCAGTAGTTCTGTCGAAACCCAGGAAGCTTTCTTT.

The gene calls are TRBV7-9 and TRBJ2-7, with 10 bases fitting TRBD2. The J segment lost 2 bases and the V segment lost 4 bases, leaving 8 bases of the junction unmatched. The V gene's germline CDR1 is SEHNR and CDR2 FQNEAQ (reference sequence). CDR3 size: 16 residues. CDR3 in amino acids: CASSSAAGGPTYEQYF. In nucleotides, the CDR3 is TGTGCCAGCAGCTCCGCAGCGGGAGGGCCCACCTACGAGCAGTACTTC.

This chain connects TRBV7-6 to TRBJ2-1, with a weak D call TRBD2 (6 bases). Trimming pared 1 base from V and 1 base from J, leaving 17 bases between. Germline assignment: CDR1 SGHVS and CDR2 FNYEAQ. CDR3 size: 18 residues. The CDR3 bases are TGTGCCAGCAGCTTAGTGACTAGTGGCTGGTTATCCTACAATGAGCAGTTCTTC. This sequence encodes CASSLVTSGWLSYNEQFF. The full variable domain, rest sourced from reference TRBV7-6 and TRBJ2-1, is GAGVSQSPRYKVTKRGQDVALRCDPISGHVSLYWYRQALGQGPEFLTYFNYEAQQDKSGLPNDRFSAERPEGSISTLTIQRTEQRDSAMYRCASSLVTSGWLSYNEQFFGPGTRLTVL.

This chain joins TRBV6-5 and TRBJ1-1, with a possible D match to TRBD1 (6 bases). The V gene lost 2 bases and the J gene lost 7 bases, with 17 bases spanning the gap. The length of the CDR3 is 15 residues. CDR1 MNHEY and CDR2 SVGAGI come from the germline V gene. The CDR3 loop reads CASSYRDIESHEAFF. The CDR3 coding sequence is TGTGCCAGCAGTTACCGGGACATCGAAAGTCATGAAGCTTTCTTT.

The V gene is TRBV21-1, the J gene TRBJ2-7; the table's D call TRBD1 went unverified against the DNA. TRBV21-1 is marked as a pseudogene. The CDR3 loop spans 14 amino acids. CDR3 sequence (DNA): TGTGCCAGCTACCTGAGGGACAGGGGGCGGCAGCAGTACTTC. Residues: CASYLRDRGRQQYF.

V and J are TRBV30 and TRBJ1-5; D is ambiguous. V was trimmed by 0 bases and J by 3 bases, leaving 6 bases between them. This CDR3 spans 13 amino acids. The germline CDR1 and CDR2 sequences are GTSNPN and SVGIG (reference sequence). CDR3 DNA sequence: TGTGCCTGGAGTGTTGGAGTCAATCAGCCCCAGCATTTT. Its translation: CAWSVGVNQPQHF.

The J gene is TRBJ1-1, the V gene TRBV4-3; D might be TRBD1 (5 bases). V lost 4 bases, J lost 7 bases, and 10 bases lay in between. The CDR3 spans 12 residues. The germline V gene encodes CDR1 LGHNA and CDR2 YSLEER. CDR3 sequence reads: CASSPGGSEAFF. The CDR3 coding sequence is TGCGCCAGCAGCCCTGGGGGGAGTGAAGCTTTCTTT.